This T cell receptor (beta chain) was identified during a study of breast tumors, draining lymph nodes, adjacent tissues. The lymph nodes were axillary draining lymph nodes from breast cancer patients. Germline CDR1 and CDR2: SGHTA and FQGNSA. Between the trimmed V and J ends, which lost 4 bases and 11 bases, there was a span of 22 bases. CDR3 size: 15 residues. MiXCR, run by TCRdb on the multiplex PCR reads, gives a single entry per CDR3 protein. The sample lists 200,000 or so distinct CDR3 sequences, approximately 30% seen once, with around 4.4% in the top ten. This clonotype was picked up one time.

Sample: axillary lymph node tissue. The receptor was isolated from a female donor with breast cancer. Some clones in this sample may be carry-over from other donors' samples. The rearrangement links TRBV7-2 to TRBJ2-3; weak D call: TRBD1 (5 bases). The CDR3 nucleotides are TGTGCCAGCAGCTCATCCCGGCAGGGCCTCTACGAGCAGTATTTT. This sequence encodes CASSSSRQGLYEQYF.